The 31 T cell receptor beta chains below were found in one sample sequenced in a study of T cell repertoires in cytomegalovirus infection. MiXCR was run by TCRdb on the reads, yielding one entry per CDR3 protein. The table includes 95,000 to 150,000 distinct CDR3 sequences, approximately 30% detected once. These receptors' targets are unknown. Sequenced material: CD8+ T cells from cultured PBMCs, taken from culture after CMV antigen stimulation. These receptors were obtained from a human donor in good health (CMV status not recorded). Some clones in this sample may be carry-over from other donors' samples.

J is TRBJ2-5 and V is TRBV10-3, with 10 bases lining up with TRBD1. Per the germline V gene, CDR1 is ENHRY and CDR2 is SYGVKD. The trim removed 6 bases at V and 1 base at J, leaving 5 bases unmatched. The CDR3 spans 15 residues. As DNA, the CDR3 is TGTGCCATCAGCTCGGGACAGGGGAGCCAAGAGACCCAGTACTTC. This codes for CAISSGQGSQETQYF.

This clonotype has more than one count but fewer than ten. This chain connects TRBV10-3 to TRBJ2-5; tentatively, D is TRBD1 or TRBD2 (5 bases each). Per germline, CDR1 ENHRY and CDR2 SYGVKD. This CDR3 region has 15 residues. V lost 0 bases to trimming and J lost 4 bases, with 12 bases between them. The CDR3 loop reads CAISESGGKGETQYF. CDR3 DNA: TGTGCCATCAGTGAGTCTGGGGGAAAAGGAGAGACCCAGTACTTC.

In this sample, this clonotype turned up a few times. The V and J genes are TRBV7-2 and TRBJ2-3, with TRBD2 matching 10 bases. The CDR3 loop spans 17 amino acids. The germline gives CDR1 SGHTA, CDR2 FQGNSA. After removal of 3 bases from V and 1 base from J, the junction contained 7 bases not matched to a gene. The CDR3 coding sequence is TGTGCCAGCAGCTTTAGCGGGGGGCTTTCCCGCACAGATACGCAGTATTTT. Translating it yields CASSFSGGLSRTDTQYF.

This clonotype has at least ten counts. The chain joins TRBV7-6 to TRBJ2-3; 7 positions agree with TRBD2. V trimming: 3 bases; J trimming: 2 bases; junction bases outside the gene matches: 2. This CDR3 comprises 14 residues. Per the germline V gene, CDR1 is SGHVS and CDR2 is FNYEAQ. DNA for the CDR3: TGTGCCAGCAGCTTGAGCGGGACCACAGATACGCAGTATTTT. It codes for CASSLSGTTDTQYF. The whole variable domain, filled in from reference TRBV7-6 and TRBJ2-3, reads GAGVSQSPRYKVTKRGQDVALRCDPISGHVSLYWYRQALGQGPEFLTYFNYEAQQDKSGLPNDRFSAERPEGSISTLTIQRTEQRDSAMYRCASSLSGTTDTQYFGPGTRLTVL.

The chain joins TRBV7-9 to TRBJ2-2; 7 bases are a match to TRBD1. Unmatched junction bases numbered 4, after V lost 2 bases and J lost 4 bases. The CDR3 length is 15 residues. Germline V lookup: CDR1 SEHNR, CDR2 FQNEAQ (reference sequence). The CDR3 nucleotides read TGTGCCAGCAGCTTATGGGGACAGTCCACCGGGGAGCTGTTTTTT. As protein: CASSLWGQSTGELFF. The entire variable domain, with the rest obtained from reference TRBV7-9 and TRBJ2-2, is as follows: DTGVSQNPRHKITKRGQNVTFRCDPISEHNRLYWYRQTLGQGPEFLTYFQNEAQLEKSRLLSDRFSAERPKGSFSTLEIQRTEQGDSAMYLCASSLWGQSTGELFFGEGSRLTVL.

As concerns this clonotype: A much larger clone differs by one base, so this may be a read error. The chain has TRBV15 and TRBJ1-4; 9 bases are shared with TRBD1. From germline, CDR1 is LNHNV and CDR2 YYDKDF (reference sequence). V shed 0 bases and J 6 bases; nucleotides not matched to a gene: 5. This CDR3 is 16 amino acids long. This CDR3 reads CATSRDSTGGYEKLFF. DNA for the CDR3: TGTGCCACCAGCAGAGATTCGACAGGGGGGTATGAAAAACTGTTTTTT. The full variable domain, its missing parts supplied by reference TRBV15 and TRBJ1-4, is DAMVIQNPRYQVTQFGKPVTLSCSQTLNHNVMYWYQQKSSQAPKLLFHYYDKDFNNEADTPDNFQSRRPNTSFCFLDIRSPGLGDTAMYLCATSRDSTGGYEKLFFGSGTQLSVL.

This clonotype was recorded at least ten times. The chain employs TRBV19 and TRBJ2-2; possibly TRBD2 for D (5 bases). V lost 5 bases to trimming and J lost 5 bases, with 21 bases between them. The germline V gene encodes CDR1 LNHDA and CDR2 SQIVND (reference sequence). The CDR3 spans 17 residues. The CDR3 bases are TGTGCCAGTAGTGCTCATAGGACGGAGGTCGGGACCGGGGAGCTGTTTTTT. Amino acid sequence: CASSAHRTEVGTGELFF.

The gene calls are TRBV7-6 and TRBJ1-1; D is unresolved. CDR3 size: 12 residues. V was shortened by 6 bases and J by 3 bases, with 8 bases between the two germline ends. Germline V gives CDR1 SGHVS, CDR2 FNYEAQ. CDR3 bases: TGTGCCAGCAGAGAGCGGTACACTGAAGCTTTCTTT. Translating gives CASRERYTEAFF.

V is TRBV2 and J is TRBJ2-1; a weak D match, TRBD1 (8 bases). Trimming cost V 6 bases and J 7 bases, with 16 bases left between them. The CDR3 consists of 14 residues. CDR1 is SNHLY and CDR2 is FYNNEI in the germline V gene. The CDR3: CASRPTGGGNEQFF. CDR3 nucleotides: TGTGCCAGCAGGCCTACAGGGGGAGGGAATGAGCAGTTCTTC. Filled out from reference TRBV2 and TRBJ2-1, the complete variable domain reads EPEVTQTPSHQVTQMGQEVILRCVPISNHLYFYWYRQILGQKVEFLVSFYNNEISEKSEIFDDQFSVERPDGSNFTLKIRSTKLEDSAMYFCASRPTGGGNEQFFGPGTRLTVL.

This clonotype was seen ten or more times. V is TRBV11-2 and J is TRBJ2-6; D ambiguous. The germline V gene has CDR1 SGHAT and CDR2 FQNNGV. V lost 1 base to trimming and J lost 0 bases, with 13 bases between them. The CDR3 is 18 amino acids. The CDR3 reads CASSLVPGIYSGANVLTF. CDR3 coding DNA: TGTGCCAGCAGCTTAGTTCCAGGAATATACTCTGGGGCCAACGTCCTGACTTTC.

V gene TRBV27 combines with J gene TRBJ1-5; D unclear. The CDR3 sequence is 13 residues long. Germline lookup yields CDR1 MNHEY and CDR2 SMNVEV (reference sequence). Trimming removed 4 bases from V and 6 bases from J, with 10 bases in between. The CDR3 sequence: CASSSVDSQPQHF. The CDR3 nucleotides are TGTGCCAGCAGTTCCGTCGATAGTCAGCCCCAGCATTTT.

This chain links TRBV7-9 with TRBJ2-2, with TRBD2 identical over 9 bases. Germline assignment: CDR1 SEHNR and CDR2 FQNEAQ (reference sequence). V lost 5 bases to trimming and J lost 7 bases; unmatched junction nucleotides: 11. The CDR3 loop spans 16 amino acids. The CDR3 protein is CASSATGTSSFGELFF. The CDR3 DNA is TGTGCCAGCAGCGCCACCGGGACTAGCTCCTTCGGGGAGCTGTTTTTT.

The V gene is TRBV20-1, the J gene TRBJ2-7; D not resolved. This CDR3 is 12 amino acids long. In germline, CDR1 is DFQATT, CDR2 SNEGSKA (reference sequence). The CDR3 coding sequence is TGCAGCTTCGTAGCTAGCTCCTACGAGCAGTACTTC. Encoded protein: CSFVASSYEQYF.

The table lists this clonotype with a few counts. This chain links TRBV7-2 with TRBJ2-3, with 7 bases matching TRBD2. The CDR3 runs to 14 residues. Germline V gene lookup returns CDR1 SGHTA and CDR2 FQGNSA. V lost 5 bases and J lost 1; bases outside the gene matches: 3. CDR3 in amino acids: CASSPRGGTDTQYF. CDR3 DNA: TGTGCCAGCAGCCCCCGGGGGGGCACAGATACGCAGTATTTT.

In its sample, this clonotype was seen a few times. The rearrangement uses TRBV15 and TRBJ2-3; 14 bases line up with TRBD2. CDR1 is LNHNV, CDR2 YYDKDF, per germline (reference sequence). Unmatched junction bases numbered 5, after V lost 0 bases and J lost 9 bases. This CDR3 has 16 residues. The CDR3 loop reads CATSRDKGLAGGTQYF. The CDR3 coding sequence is TGTGCCACCAGCAGAGATAAAGGACTAGCGGGGGGAACGCAGTATTTT.

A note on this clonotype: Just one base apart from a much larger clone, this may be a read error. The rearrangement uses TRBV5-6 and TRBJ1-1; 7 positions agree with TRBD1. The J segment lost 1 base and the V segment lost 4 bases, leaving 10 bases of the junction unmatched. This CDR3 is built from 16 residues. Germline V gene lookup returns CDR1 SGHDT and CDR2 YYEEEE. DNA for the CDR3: TGTGCCAGCAGCCGATTCAGACAGGGAACGAACACTGAAGCTTTCTTT. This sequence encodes CASSRFRQGTNTEAFF.

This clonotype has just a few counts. The CDR3 loop is CASSPTGSSYNEQFF. The CDR3 DNA reads as TGTGCCAGCAGCCCGACAGGGAGCTCCTACAATGAGCAGTTCTTC. This chain connects TRBV6-8 to TRBJ2-1, with 7 bases that match TRBD1. This CDR3 is 15 amino acids long. The trim removed 6 bases at V and 0 bases at J, leaving 5 bases unmatched. In germline, CDR1 is MNHGY, CDR2 SAAAGT.

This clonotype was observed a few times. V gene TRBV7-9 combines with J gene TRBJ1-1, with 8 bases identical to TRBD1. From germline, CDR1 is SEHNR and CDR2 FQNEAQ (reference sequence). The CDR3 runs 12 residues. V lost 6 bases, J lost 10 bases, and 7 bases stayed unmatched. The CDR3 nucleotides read TGTGCCAGCAGTCCCCAACAGGGGGTAGCTTTCTTT. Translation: CASSPQQGVAFF.

The CDR3 bases are TGTGCCAGCAGCTCGCCGGTGCAGGGGGACTATGGCTACACCTTC. This translates into CASSSPVQGDYGYTF. The gene calls are TRBV7-4 and TRBJ1-2; 7 positions agree with TRBD1. Germline CDR1 SGHVT, CDR2 SQSDAQ. Trimming at V came to 4 bases and at J to 3 bases, leaving 8 bases not matched to a gene. The CDR3 runs to 15 residues.

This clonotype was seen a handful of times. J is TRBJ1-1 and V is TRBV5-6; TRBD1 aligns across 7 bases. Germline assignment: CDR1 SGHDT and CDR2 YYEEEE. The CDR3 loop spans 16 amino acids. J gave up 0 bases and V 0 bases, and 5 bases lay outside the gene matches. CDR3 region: CASSLGAGQLNTEAFF. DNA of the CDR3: TGTGCCAGCAGCTTGGGGGCGGGACAGTTGAACACTGAAGCTTTCTTT.

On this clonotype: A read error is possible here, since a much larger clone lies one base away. For the CDR3, the DNA is TGTGCCAGCAGCTTAGGAACTTTTAGCACAGATTCGCAGTATTTT. Its translation is CASSLGTFSTDSQYF. The rearrangement uses TRBV7-6 and TRBJ2-3; D call uncertain. The CDR3 totals 15 residues. Per germline, CDR1 SGHVS and CDR2 FNYEAQ.

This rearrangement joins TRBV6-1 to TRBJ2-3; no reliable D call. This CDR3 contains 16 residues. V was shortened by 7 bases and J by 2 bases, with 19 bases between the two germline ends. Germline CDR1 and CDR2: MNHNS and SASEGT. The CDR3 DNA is TGTGCCAGCACCCCTGGAGTGGGCCCTACCACAGATACGCAGTATTTT. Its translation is CASTPGVGPTTDTQYF.

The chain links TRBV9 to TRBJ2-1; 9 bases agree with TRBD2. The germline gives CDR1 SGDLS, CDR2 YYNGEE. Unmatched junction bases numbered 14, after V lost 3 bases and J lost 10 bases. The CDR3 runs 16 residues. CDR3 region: CASSAHWTSVGSEQFF. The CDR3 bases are TGTGCCAGCAGCGCCCACTGGACTAGCGTCGGATCGGAGCAGTTCTTC.

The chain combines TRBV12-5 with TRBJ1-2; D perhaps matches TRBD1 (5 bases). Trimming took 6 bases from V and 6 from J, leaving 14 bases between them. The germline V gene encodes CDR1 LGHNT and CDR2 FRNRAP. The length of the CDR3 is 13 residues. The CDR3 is CASGYRMGHGYTF. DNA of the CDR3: TGTGCTAGTGGGTACAGGATGGGCCATGGCTACACCTTC.

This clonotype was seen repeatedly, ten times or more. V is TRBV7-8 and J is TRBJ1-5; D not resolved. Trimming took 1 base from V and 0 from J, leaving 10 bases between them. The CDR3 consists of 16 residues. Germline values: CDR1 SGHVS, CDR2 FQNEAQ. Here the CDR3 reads CASSLGGMSSNQPQHF. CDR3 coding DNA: TGTGCCAGCAGCTTAGGAGGGATGAGTAGCAATCAGCCCCAGCATTTT. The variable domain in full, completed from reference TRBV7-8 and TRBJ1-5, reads GAGVSQSPRYKVAKRGQDVALRCDPISGHVSLFWYQQALGQGPEFLTYFQNEAQLDKSGLPSDRFFAERPEGSVSTLKIQRTQQEDSAVYLCASSLGGMSSNQPQHFGDGTRLSIL.

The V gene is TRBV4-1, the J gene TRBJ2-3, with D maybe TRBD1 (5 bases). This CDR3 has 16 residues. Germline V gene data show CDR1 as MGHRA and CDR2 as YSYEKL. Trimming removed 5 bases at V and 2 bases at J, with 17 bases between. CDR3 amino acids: CASSSLVGADTDTQYF. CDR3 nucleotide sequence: TGCGCCAGCAGCTCCCTAGTAGGGGCGGACACAGATACGCAGTATTTT.

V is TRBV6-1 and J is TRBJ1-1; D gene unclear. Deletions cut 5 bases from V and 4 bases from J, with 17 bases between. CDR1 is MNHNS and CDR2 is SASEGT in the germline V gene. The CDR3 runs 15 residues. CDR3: CASSPLVREVTEAFF. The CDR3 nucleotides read TGTGCCAGCAGTCCCCTTGTTAGGGAGGTCACTGAAGCTTTCTTT.

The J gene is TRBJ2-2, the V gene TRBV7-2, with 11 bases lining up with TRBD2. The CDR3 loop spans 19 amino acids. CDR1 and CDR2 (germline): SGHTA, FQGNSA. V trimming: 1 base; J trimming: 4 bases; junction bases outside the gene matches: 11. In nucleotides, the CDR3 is TGTGCCAGCAGCTTAGAACGGTTTAGCGGGGGGGCCCTCACCGGGGAGCTGTTTTTT. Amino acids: CASSLERFSGGALTGELFF.

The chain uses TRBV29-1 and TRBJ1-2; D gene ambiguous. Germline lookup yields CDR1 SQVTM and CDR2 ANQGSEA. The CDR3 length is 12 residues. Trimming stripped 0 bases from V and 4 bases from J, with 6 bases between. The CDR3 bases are TGCAGCGTTGAAGAGGGGAGCTATGGCTACACCTTC. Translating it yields CSVEEGSYGYTF.

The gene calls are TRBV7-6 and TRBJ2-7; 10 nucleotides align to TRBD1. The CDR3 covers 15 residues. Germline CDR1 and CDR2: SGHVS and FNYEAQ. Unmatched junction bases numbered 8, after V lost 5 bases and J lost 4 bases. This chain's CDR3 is CASSPGTGVAYEQYF. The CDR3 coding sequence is TGTGCCAGCAGCCCCGGGACAGGGGTAGCGTACGAGCAGTACTTC.

CDR3 coding DNA: TGTGCCAGCAGCTCCCCTACCCGACCCGCCTACGAGCAGTACTTC. Protein: CASSSPTRPAYEQYF. The chain carries TRBV7-9 and TRBJ2-7; no firm D call. There are 15 residues in the CDR3. V was trimmed by 4 bases and J by 2 bases, leaving 15 bases between them. Looked up from germline, CDR1 is SEHNR and CDR2 is FQNEAQ (reference sequence).